A selection of T cell receptor beta chains follows, all from one sample in a study of control samples from healthy donors and cancer patients. Assay used: immunoSEQ multiplex PCR; TCRdb lists only in-frame clones, some missing. Of fewer than 200,000 clones in the sample, 80% to 90% were seen once. Sequences were obtained from blood. These receptors originate from a woman aged 30 to 39 in good health. The CDR3 runs from the conserved cysteine through the conserved F or W. Fields, in order: D gene, J gene, clone size, V gene, CDR3 DNA, CDR3 protein. D genes are given only for firm matches. The size field is filled for only some rows; it gives once, few, many or a size class.

D: .
J: TRBJ2-7
size: .
V: TRBV6-1
DNA: TGTGCCAGCAGTGAGCTCCGAGACTGGGCCTACGAGCAGTACTTC
CDR3: CASSELRDWAYEQYF

D: .
J: TRBJ1-1
size: .
V: TRBV30
DNA: TGTGCCTGGAGAGTCGGGGGCGGCACTGAAGCTTTCTTT
CDR3: CAWRVGGGTEAFF

D: TRBD2
J: TRBJ2-7
size: .
V: TRBV5-1
DNA: TGCGCCAGCAGCCCCGACAGCGGGAGAGGCGAGCAGTACTTC
CDR3: CASSPDSGRGEQYF

D: .
J: TRBJ2-7
size: .
V: TRBV12-3/TRBV12-4
DNA: TGTGCCAGCAGTTTATTGGGGACCGAGCAGTACTTC
CDR3: CASSLLGTEQYF

D: TRBD2
J: TRBJ2-7
size: .
V: TRBV19
DNA: TGTGCCAGTAGTATAGGGACTAGCGGGAGCGCCGAGCAGTACTTC
CDR3: CASSIGTSGSAEQYF

D: .
J: TRBJ1-3
size: .
V: TRBV2
DNA: TGTGCCAGATCCTCTGGAAACACCATATATTTT
CDR3: CARSSGNTIYF

D: .
J: TRBJ2-7
size: .
V: TRBV11-2
DNA: TGTGCCAGCACCGCCGACTCGGACAGAGCCTACGAGCAGTACTTC
CDR3: CASTADSDRAYEQYF

D: TRBD2
J: TRBJ2-3
size: once
V: TRBV7-9
DNA: TGTGCCAGCAGCCCCTCGAGTCTAGCGGGGGGCACAGATACGCAGTATTTT
CDR3: CASSPSSLAGGTDTQYF

D: .
J: TRBJ1-3
size: .
V: TRBV11-2
DNA: TGTGCCAGCCGAAGGGGAAACACCATATATTTT
CDR3: CASRRGNTIYF

D: .
J: TRBJ2-1
size: .
V: TRBV6-4
DNA: TGTGCCAGCAGTAGAGAGCGGGCCGCCTACAATGAGCAGTTCTTC
CDR3: CASSRERAAYNEQFF

D: .
J: TRBJ2-7
size: .
V: TRBV10-3
DNA: TGTGCCATCAGTGACGTGGGAGAACCCTACGAGCAGTACTTC
CDR3: CAISDVGEPYEQYF

D: TRBD2
J: TRBJ2-7
size: .
V: TRBV28
DNA: TGTGCCAGCAGTTTACGCGGGAGATCCTACGAGCAGTACTTC
CDR3: CASSLRGRSYEQYF

D: TRBD1
J: TRBJ2-1
size: .
V: TRBV2
DNA: TGTGCCAGCAGTGAGGACAGGGGCCAATCCTACAATGAGCAGTTCTTC
CDR3: CASSEDRGQSYNEQFF

D: .
J: TRBJ2-2
size: .
V: TRBV5-6
DNA: TGTGCCAGCAGCGACGAATTAGCCCCTACCGGGGAGCTGTTTTTT
CDR3: CASSDELAPTGELFF

D: .
J: TRBJ1-5
size: .
V: TRBV10-1
DNA: TGCGCCAGCAGTGAACCGACAGAGAGCAATCAGCCCCAGCATTTT
CDR3: CASSEPTESNQPQHF

D: .
J: TRBJ2-5
size: .
V: TRBV20-1
DNA: TGCAGTGCTAGAATATCGGAGACCCAGTACTTC
CDR3: CSARISETQYF

D: .
J: TRBJ2-2
size: .
V: TRBV28
DNA: TGTGCCAGCGAAATGAGGGCGGCGAACACCGGGGAGCTGTTTTTT
CDR3: CASEMRAANTGELFF

D: .
J: TRBJ1-5
size: .
V: TRBV7-2
DNA: TGTGCCAGCAGCCCCGTCGGCAGGACGTTCGGCCAGCCCCAGCATTTT
CDR3: CASSPVGRTFGQPQHF

D: .
J: TRBJ1-5
size: .
V: TRBV1
DNA: TGCACCAGTTTTTCCGAGCAGCCCCAGCATTTT
CDR3: CTSFSEQPQHF

D: .
J: TRBJ1-2
size: .
V: TRBV3-1/TRBV3-2
DNA: TGTGCCAGCAGCGAAGGGGGTTCGGGGAACTATGGCTACACCTTC
CDR3: CASSEGGSGNYGYTF

D: .
J: TRBJ1-5
size: .
V: TRBV30
DNA: TGTGCCTTCTCACAGGGCTCCAATCAGCCCCAGCATTTT
CDR3: CAFSQGSNQPQHF

D: TRBD1
J: TRBJ2-2
size: .
V: TRBV4-1
DNA: TGCGCCAGCAGCCAACCCATACCGGGACAGGGGCGAACCGGGGAGCTGTTTTTT
CDR3: CASSQPIPGQGRTGELFF

D: TRBD2
J: TRBJ2-5
size: .
V: TRBV19
DNA: TGTGCCAGTAGGGGGACTAGCGGGAGTGGGGAGACCCAGTACTTC
CDR3: CASRGTSGSGETQYF

D: TRBD1
J: TRBJ2-3
size: .
V: TRBV24-1
DNA: TGTGCCACCAGACAGGGGGCAAAAGATACGCAGTATTTT
CDR3: CATRQGAKDTQYF

D: .
J: TRBJ2-4
size: .
V: TRBV6-1
DNA: TGTGCCAGCAGTGAGGGGGGGCAAAACATTCAGTACTTC
CDR3: CASSEGGQNIQYF

D: TRBD2
J: TRBJ2-3
size: few
V: TRBV5-1
DNA: TGCGCCAGCAGCCCGACTAGCGGGAGAACGCCAGATACGCAGTATTTT
CDR3: CASSPTSGRTPDTQYF

D: TRBD2
J: TRBJ2-5
size: .
V: TRBV3-1/TRBV3-2
DNA: TGTGCCAGCAGCCAAGGGCTAGCGGGGAACCAAGAGACCCAGTACTTC
CDR3: CASSQGLAGNQETQYF

D: TRBD1
J: TRBJ1-5
size: .
V: TRBV6-5
DNA: TGTGCCAGCAGCGGGACAGGGGGATCAAGTCAGCCCCAGCATTTT
CDR3: CASSGTGGSSQPQHF

D: .
J: TRBJ2-1
size: .
V: TRBV19
DNA: TGTGCCACCGGCGGGTATAGCTCCTACAATGAGCAGTTCTTC
CDR3: CATGGYSSYNEQFF

D: TRBD2
J: TRBJ2-1
size: .
V: TRBV2
DNA: TGTGCCAGTTATAGCGGGAGCTCCTACAATGAGCAGTTCTTC
CDR3: CASYSGSSYNEQFF

D: TRBD1
J: TRBJ1-5
size: .
V: TRBV6-5
DNA: TGTGCCAGCAGTTACCGACAGGGAGCGGATCAGCCCCAGCATTTT
CDR3: CASSYRQGADQPQHF

D: .
J: TRBJ1-6
size: .
V: TRBV10-3
DNA: TGTGCCATCAGCCCAACAGGTCGAGTCAATTCACCCCTCCACTTT
CDR3: CAISPTGRVNSPLHF

D: .
J: TRBJ2-3
size: .
V: TRBV24-1
DNA: TGTGCCACCAGAAATGGGCAGAGACCCACAGATACGCAGTATTTT
CDR3: CATRNGQRPTDTQYF

D: TRBD2
J: TRBJ2-5
size: few
V: TRBV7-2
DNA: TGTGCCAGCAGCTTAGCGGCCTGGACTAGCGTGAGAGAGACCCAGTACTTC
CDR3: CASSLAAWTSVRETQYF

D: TRBD2
J: TRBJ2-3
size: .
V: TRBV19
DNA: TGTGCCAGTAGTACAGGACTAGCGGGTACAGATACGCAGTATTTT
CDR3: CASSTGLAGTDTQYF

D: .
J: TRBJ2-6
size: .
V: TRBV2
DNA: TGTGCCAGCAGTGACCAGGGGAAAAGCTCTGGGGCCAACGTCCTGACTTTC
CDR3: CASSDQGKSSGANVLTF

D: .
J: TRBJ1-2
size: once
V: TRBV5-1
DNA: TGCGCCAGCAGACCAGGGCCCTCAGTTGGCTACACCTTC
CDR3: CASRPGPSVGYTF

D: .
J: TRBJ1-2
size: .
V: TRBV3-1/TRBV3-2
DNA: TGTGCCAGCAGCCAAGAGGCACAGTATGGCTACACCTTC
CDR3: CASSQEAQYGYTF

D: TRBD1
J: TRBJ2-3
size: .
V: TRBV28
DNA: TGTGCCAGCAGGAGGGACAGGGCGCGTACAGATACGCAGTATTTT
CDR3: CASRRDRARTDTQYF

D: .
J: TRBJ2-2
size: .
V: TRBV5-6
DNA: TGTGCCAGCAGCGATACAGGGAAGCACACCGGGGAGCTGTTTTTT
CDR3: CASSDTGKHTGELFF

D: TRBD1
J: TRBJ1-2
size: .
V: TRBV5-1
DNA: TGCGCCAGCAGCATCCTCCCGGGACAGGGGGCTTACGGCTACACCTTC
CDR3: CASSILPGQGAYGYTF

D: .
J: TRBJ2-1
size: few
V: TRBV30
DNA: TGTGCCTGGAGTGTACGTGCCGCTGAGCAGTTCTTC
CDR3: CAWSVRAAEQFF

D: .
J: TRBJ1-2
size: .
V: TRBV15
DNA: TGTGCCACCAGCAGCGGACAGCAAGAGGCACACTATGGCTACACCTTC
CDR3: CATSSGQQEAHYGYTF

D: TRBD2
J: TRBJ2-3
size: .
V: TRBV19
DNA: TGTGCCAGTAGTATGCTCCCTAGCGGGAGAAGCCCTAGCACAGATACGCAGTATTTT
CDR3: CASSMLPSGRSPSTDTQYF

D: TRBD2
J: TRBJ2-5
size: .
V: TRBV27
DNA: TGTGCCAGCAGTCTGTATAGCGGGGGAACAAAAGAGACCCAGTACTTC
CDR3: CASSLYSGGTKETQYF

D: TRBD2
J: TRBJ2-7
size: .
V: TRBV5-4
DNA: TGTGCCAGCCATTTAGCGGGCTCCTACGAGCAGTACTTC
CDR3: CASHLAGSYEQYF

D: TRBD2
J: TRBJ2-1
size: .
V: TRBV19
DNA: TGTGCCAGTAGTCCGCGCCTACTAGCGGGGGGGCATGAGCAGTTCTTC
CDR3: CASSPRLLAGGHEQFF

D: TRBD2
J: TRBJ2-3
size: few
V: TRBV10-3
DNA: TGTGCCATCAGTGACCCGCCTTTACCTCTGTCGGGGGGGTATTCCAATACGCAGTATTTT
CDR3: CAISDPPLPLSGGYSNTQYF

D: .
J: TRBJ1-6
size: .
V: TRBV15
DNA: TGTGCCACCAGCAGAGATTCAGTTCTCAGTTCACCCCTCCACTTT
CDR3: CATSRDSVLSSPLHF

D: .
J: TRBJ1-1
size: many
V: TRBV5-6
DNA: TGTGCCAGCAGCTTAGGGACGCTTGAAGCTTTCTTT
CDR3: CASSLGTLEAFF

D: .
J: TRBJ1-2
size: .
V: TRBV30
DNA: TGTGCCTGGACCCAGGGAAGGACCTATGGCTACACCTTC
CDR3: CAWTQGRTYGYTF

D: .
J: TRBJ1-2
size: few
V: TRBV9
DNA: TGTGCCAGCAGCGGAGGCAGCTCCCTTGGTGGCTACACCTTC
CDR3: CASSGGSSLGGYTF

D: TRBD1
J: TRBJ1-2
size: .
V: TRBV23-1
DNA: TGCGCCAGCACCCGGAGGGGGCGAGGCAAATGGGGCTACACCTTC
CDR3: CASTRRGRGKWGYTF

D: .
J: TRBJ2-7
size: .
V: TRBV15
DNA: TGTGCCACCAGCAGAACAGGGCAGACGGCCTACGAGCAGTACTTC
CDR3: CATSRTGQTAYEQYF

D: .
J: TRBJ1-1
size: once
V: TRBV12-3/TRBV12-4
DNA: TGTGCCAGCACCAGGACTGAAGCTTTCTTT
CDR3: CASTRTEAFF